This T cell receptor (beta chain) was observed in a study of shared T cell receptors in the human thymus listed by TCRdb under 2021. Broadly, across the study: The study examined how the human thymus generates shared, self-reactive T-cell receptor alpha chains.

In the germline V gene (reference sequence), CDR1 corresponds to PRHDT and CDR2 to FYEKMQ. The CDR3 runs 13 residues from the cysteine to the phenylalanine. Only the CDR3 DNA is retained, 39 bases long and in frame from the first base. The V and J ends are trimmed by 7 bases and 0 bases, leaving 7 bases between them. Libraries were built with the immunoSEQ multiplex PCR assay. TCRdb holds this immuneACCESS table with in-frame rearrangements only. Some clones are missing; in checked studies, unresolved V genes explain under half, and the rest has no known cause. This sample lists over 450,000 clones; 75% to 80% were detected once. Roughly 0.013% of the sample comes from the top ten. Note on this clone: No antigen is known for it. One base away there is no much larger clone; base qualities are not given.

This sample was also put to use in a study of human thymus T cells. The second source states: Donors were immunologically healthy infants undergoing open corrective cardiac surgery for congenital heart defects in Finland. Thymus tissue was obtained as surgical resects removed during corrective cardiac surgery. Both the thymic and the peripheral blood repertoires appeared to show biased V and J gene segment usage. Highly overlapping thymic TCR repertoires among unrelated individuals were reported in the related research. The study used roughly eight infant thymus samples plus four related peripheral blood samples to characterize TCR alpha and beta repertoires. The cohort included several male and two female infants, with donor ages spanning 7 to 244 days. Thymocytes were mechanically released from the tissue and were stored as pellets of about 9.5-33 million cells at -70 degrees C. A QIAsymphony instrument was used to extract genomic DNA from frozen cell pellets. TCRB and TCRAD loci were amplified from a standardized quantity of quality-controlled genomic DNA using the immunoSEQ multiplex PCR assay. The V(D)J region was spanned by amplicons of a length sufficient to cover the CDR3 and to identify V and J genes. The commercial immunoSEQ service was used to sequence amplicons on an Illumina platform. Primer bias and sequencing errors were corrected as previously described, and TCRAD and TCRB definitions were based on the IMGT database. immunoSEQ Analyzer 3.0 and VDJTools were used for repertoire analysis, which covered basic statistics, V/J segment usage, diversity estimates, rarefaction and pairwise overlap. Diversity was estimated using the Chao1, ChaoE, Efron-Thisted, Shannon and inverse Simpson indices, and was also estimated on datasets down-sampled to the size of the smallest sample. For repertoire overlap, CDR3 nucleotide sequence, V gene and J gene had to match strictly, and clustering was done by Jaccard-based multidimensional scaling. Thymus samples yielded on average around 850,000 unique TCRB clonotypes, compared with 75,000 to 85,000 from blood samples.

The clonotype comes from a boy younger than two with a congenital heart defect. Donor details come from another sample of the same person, matched by shared clones. Sequencing used thymocytes. The chain couples TRBV13 to TRBJ2-1, with the D gene not confidently named. Here is the DNA: TGTGCCAGCATCGCGGTCTCCTACAATGAGCAGTTCTTC. Translation gives CASIAVSYNEQFF.